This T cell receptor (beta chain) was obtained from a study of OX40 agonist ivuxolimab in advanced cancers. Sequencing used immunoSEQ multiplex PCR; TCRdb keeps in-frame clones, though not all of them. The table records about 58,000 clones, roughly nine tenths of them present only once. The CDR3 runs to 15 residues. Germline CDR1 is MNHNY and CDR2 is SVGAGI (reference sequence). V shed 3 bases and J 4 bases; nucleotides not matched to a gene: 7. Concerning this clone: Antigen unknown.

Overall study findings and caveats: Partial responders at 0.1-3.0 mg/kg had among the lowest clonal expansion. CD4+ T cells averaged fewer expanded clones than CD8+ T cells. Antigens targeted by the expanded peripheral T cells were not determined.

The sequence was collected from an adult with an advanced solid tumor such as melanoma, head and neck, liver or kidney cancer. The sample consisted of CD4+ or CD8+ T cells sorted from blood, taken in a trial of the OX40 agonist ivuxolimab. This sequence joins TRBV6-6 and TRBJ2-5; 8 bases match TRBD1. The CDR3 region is CASSYSPGGRETQYF. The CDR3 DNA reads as TGTGCCAGCAGTTATTCACCAGGGGGCCGAGAGACCCAGTACTTC.